Each of the 16 T cell receptor beta chains below was sequenced from the same sample in a study of cytomegalovirus exposure and HLA in healthy donors. PCR primers comprised 60 Vbeta and 13 Jbeta primers. Clones were sequenced by immunoSEQ multiplex PCR, and TCRdb holds only the in-frame ones, with some missing. Of tens of thousands of clones in the sample, less than 80% are singletons; the top ten hold 9.5% to 13%. Sequencing was carried out using PBMCs. All receptors derive from a woman aged 40 to 50 in good health and CMV-seropositive.

The rearrangement uses TRBV2 and TRBJ2-7; TRBD1 might be the D (5 bases). Per germline, CDR1 SNHLY and CDR2 FYNNEI. V shed 5 bases and J shed 3 bases, with 11 bases lying between them. CDR3 length equals 13 residues. The CDR3 DNA reads TGTGCCAGCAGTCCGACAGCCAACTACGAGCAGTACTTC. This codes for CASSPTANYEQYF.

This clone came up once. The V and J genes are TRBV16 and TRBJ1-4; 7 nucleotides align to TRBD1. CDR3 length: 15 amino acids. From germline, CDR1 is KGHSY and CDR2 FQNENV. V shed 0 bases, J shed 5 bases, and the junction held 3 bases outside the gene matches. The CDR3 loop is CASSQSATGNEKLFF. In nucleotides, the CDR3 is TGTGCCAGCAGCCAATCGGCGACAGGGAATGAAAAACTGTTTTTT.

In regard to this clone: One junction end does not reproduce the germline sequence, and a read error may be involved. The chain carries TRBV7-9 and TRBJ1-2; D possibly corresponds to TRBD1 (6 bases). The germline CDR1 and CDR2 sequences are SEHNR and FQNEAQ (reference sequence). The CDR3 totals 13 residues. The CDR3, as DNA: TGTTCCAGCAGCCCGGCGGGGGCGAGGGGCTACACCTTC. It is translated as CSSSPAGARGYTF. Using reference TRBV7-9 and TRBJ1-2 for the parts outside the CDR3, the full variable domain is DTGVSQNPRHKITKRGQNVTFRCDPISEHNRLYWYRQTLGQGPEFLTYFQNEAQLEKSRLLSDRFSAERPKGSFSTLEIQRTEQGDSAMYLCSSSPAGARGYTFGSGTRLTVV.

This clone was detected a few times. The CDR3 nucleotides are TGCGCCAGCAGCTTGATAGGGACTCGAGAGACCCAGTACTTC. This encodes CASSLIGTRETQYF. This chain links TRBV5-1 with TRBJ2-5; D possibly corresponds to TRBD2 (6 bases). From germline, CDR1 is SGHRS and CDR2 YFSETQ. The CDR3 extends over 14 amino acids. V shed 1 base and J shed 4 bases, with 11 bases lying between them.

V is TRBV19 and J is TRBJ2-7, with TRBD1 matching 10 bases. CDR1 is LNHDA, CDR2 SQIVND, per germline (reference sequence). The CDR3 extends over 14 amino acids. V lost 3 bases, J lost 6 bases, and 5 bases stayed unmatched. CDR3 bases: TGTGCCAGTAGTATGGGACAGGGGATGGGCGAGCAGTACTTC. Its translation is CASSMGQGMGEQYF.

The chain joins TRBV21-1 to TRBJ2-2; TRBD1, the D gene given by the table, was not confirmed from the DNA. TRBV21-1 is designated a pseudogene. The CDR3 is made up of 15 amino acids. The CDR3 bases are TGTGCCAGCAGCAAAGGGACAGGGAACACCGGGGAGCTGTTTTTT. This codes for CASSKGTGNTGELFF.

This chain joins TRBV5-1 and TRBJ2-7, with D perhaps matching TRBD1 (5 bases). CDR1 SGHRS and CDR2 YFSETQ come from the germline V gene. The V end was cut by 4 bases, the J end by 7 bases, with 12 bases between. The CDR3 spans 12 residues. The CDR3 DNA is TGCGCCAGCAGCACGGACCCAGGGGAGCAGTACTTC. Its protein product is CASSTDPGEQYF.

The gene calls are TRBV5-1 and TRBJ2-5, with 8 bases fitting TRBD1. The CDR3 consists of 15 residues. Trimming took 3 bases from V and 1 from J; bases not matched to a gene: 5. CDR1 SGHRS and CDR2 YFSETQ come from the germline V gene. CDR3 DNA sequence: TGCGCCAGCAGCTCTGGACAGGGACCCCAAGAGACCCAGTACTTC. The encoded protein is CASSSGQGPQETQYF.

J is TRBJ1-1 and V is TRBV14; 8 nucleotides match TRBD1. J gave up 5 bases and V 1 base, and 12 bases lay outside the gene matches. This CDR3 region has 17 residues. The germline V gene encodes CDR1 SGHDN and CDR2 FVKESK. CDR3 in DNA: TGTGCCAGCAGCCAAGTATCCAGGGGGCAGGAGGGGACTGAAGCTTTCTTT. This sequence encodes CASSQVSRGQEGTEAFF.

This clone was observed a handful of times. The chain couples TRBV4-1 to TRBJ2-2, with TRBD2 identical over 10 bases. The V gene's germline CDR1 is MGHRA and CDR2 YSYEKL. The trim removed 2 bases at V and 5 bases at J, leaving 5 bases unmatched. The CDR3 covers 16 residues. The CDR3 here is CASSQYETSGTGELFF. CDR3 DNA sequence: TGCGCCAGCAGCCAATACGAGACTAGCGGGACCGGGGAGCTGTTTTTT.

A few counts support this clone. The chain has TRBV2 and TRBJ2-1; TRBD2 aligns across 8 bases. The junction had 7 bases not matched to a gene; V was cut back by 10 bases and J by 5 bases. This CDR3 spans 13 amino acids. Germline V CDR1 and CDR2: SNHLY, FYNNEI. CDR3 nucleotides: TGTGCCACCACGCGGGGGGCTAACAATGAGCAGTTCTTC. Protein sequence: CATTRGANNEQFF.

The V gene is TRBV6-6, the J gene TRBJ2-7, with 7 bases identical to TRBD2. Germline trimming cut 6 bases from V and 6 bases from J; bases unmatched to any gene: 2. Germline CDR1 and CDR2: MNHNY and SVGAGI (reference sequence). This CDR3 spans 11 amino acids. The CDR3 loop is CASRLASEQYF. The CDR3 region has the DNA TGTGCCAGCAGACTAGCGTCCGAGCAGTACTTC.

This clone was counted a few times. This chain uses TRBV11-3 with TRBJ2-7, with D possibly matching TRBD1 (6 bases). In germline, CDR1 is SGHNT, CDR2 YENEEA. The CDR3 has 15 amino acids. V shed 1 base and J shed 0 bases, with 10 bases lying between them. This CDR3 reads CASSLGTVSSYEQYF. The CDR3 DNA reads as TGTGCCAGCAGCTTAGGGACAGTCTCCTCCTACGAGCAGTACTTC.

Turning to this clone: Other DNA sequences of this sample code for an identical CDR3. The chain joins TRBV5-6 to TRBJ1-2; a possible D gene is TRBD1 (6 bases). Trimming cost V 0 bases and J 2 bases, with 8 bases left between them. This CDR3 is 14 amino acids long. The germline CDR1 and CDR2 sequences are SGHDT and YYEEEE. CDR3 sequence: CASSLAGQNYGYTF. The CDR3 nucleotides read TGTGCCAGCAGCTTGGCCGGACAGAACTATGGCTACACCTTC.

The rearrangement links TRBV7-8 to TRBJ1-2; the match to TRBD1 covers 7 bases. The CDR3 spans 19 residues. J was trimmed by 4 bases and V by 3 bases; bases with no gene match: 20. CDR1 and CDR2 (germline): SGHVS, FQNEAQ. In DNA, the CDR3 is TGTGCCAGCAGCTTGGATTCCGGGACAGACCACTCCGGGGGCTATGGCTACACCTTC. It codes for CASSLDSGTDHSGGYGYTF.

Concerning this clone: In the same sample, other DNA sequences code for this CDR3. V gene TRBV6-6 combines with J gene TRBJ1-6; D is unclear. The CDR3 loop spans 14 amino acids. V was shortened by 6 bases and J by 9 bases, with 15 bases between the two germline ends. Germline-derived CDR1 and CDR2 are MNHNY and SVGAGI (reference sequence). The CDR3 nucleotides are TGTGCCAGCAGACCTAAACCTGGTAGTTCACCCCTCCACTTT. As protein: CASRPKPGSSPLHF.